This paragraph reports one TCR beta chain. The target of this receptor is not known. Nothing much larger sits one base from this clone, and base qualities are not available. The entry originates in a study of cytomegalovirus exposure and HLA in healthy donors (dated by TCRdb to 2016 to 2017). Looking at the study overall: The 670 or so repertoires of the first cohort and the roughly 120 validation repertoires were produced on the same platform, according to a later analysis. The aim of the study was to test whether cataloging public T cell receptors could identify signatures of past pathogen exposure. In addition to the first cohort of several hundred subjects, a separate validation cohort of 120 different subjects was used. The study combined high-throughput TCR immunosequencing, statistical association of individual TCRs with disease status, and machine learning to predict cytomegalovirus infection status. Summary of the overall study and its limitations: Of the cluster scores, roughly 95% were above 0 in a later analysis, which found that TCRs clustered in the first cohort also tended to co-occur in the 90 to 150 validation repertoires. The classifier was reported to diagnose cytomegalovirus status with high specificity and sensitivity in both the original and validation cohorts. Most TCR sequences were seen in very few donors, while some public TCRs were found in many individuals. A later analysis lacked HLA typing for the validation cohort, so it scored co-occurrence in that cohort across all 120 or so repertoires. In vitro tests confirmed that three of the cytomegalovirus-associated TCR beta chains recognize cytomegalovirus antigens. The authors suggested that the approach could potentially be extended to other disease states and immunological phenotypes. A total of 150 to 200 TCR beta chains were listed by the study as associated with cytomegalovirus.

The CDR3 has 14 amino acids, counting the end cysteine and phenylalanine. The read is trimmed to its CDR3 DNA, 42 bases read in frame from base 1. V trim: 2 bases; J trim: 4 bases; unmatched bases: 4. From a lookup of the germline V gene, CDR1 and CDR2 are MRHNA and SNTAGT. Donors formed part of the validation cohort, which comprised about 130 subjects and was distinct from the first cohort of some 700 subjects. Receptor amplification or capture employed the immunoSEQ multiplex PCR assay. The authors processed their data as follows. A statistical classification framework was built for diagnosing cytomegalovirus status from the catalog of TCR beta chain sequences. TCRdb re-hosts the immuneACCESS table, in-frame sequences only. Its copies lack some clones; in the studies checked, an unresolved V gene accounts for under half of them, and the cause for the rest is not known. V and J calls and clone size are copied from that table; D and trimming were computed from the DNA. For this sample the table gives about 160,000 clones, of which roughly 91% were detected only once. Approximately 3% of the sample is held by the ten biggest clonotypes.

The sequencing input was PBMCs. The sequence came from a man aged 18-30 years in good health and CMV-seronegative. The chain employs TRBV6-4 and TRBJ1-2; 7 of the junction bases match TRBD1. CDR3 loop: CASSDGPGGYGYTF. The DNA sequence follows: TGTGCCAGCAGTGACGGGCCAGGGGGCTATGGCTACACCTTC.